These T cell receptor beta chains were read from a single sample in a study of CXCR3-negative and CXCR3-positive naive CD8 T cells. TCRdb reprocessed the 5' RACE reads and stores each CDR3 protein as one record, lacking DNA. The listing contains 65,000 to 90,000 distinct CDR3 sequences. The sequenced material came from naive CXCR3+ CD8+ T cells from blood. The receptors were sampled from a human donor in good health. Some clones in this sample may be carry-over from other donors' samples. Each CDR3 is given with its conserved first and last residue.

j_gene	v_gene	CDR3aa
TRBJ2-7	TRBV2	CASTRTGHALSGYEQYF
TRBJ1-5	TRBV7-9	CASSRTGRANQPQHF
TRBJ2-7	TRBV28	CASSFRLRFGMGEQYF
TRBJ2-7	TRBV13	CASSNPTSGSYEQYF
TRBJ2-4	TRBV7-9	CASSPRSKNIQYF
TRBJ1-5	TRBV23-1	CASSPSFQPQHF
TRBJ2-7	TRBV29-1	CSVEQDRVGEQYF
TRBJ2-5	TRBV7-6	CASSLGGAPQETQYF
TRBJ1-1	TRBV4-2	CASSQVRGNTEAFF
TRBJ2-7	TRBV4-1	CASSQDPDRSSYEQYF
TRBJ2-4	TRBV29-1	CSVEEPLSPLQYF
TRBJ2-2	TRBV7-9	CASSLAASAGELFF
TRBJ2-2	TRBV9	CASSVEVTNTGELFF
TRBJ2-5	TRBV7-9	CASGVQVGTWQKTQYF
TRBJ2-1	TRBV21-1	CASKANGRSSYNGQFF
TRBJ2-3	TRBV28	CASRGTDSSYTDTQYF
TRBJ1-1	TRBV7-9	CASRSRGTDPGNTEAFF
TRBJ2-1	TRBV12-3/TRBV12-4	CASSLALGTNNEQFF
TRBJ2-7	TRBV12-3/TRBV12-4	CASSSKGTETYEQYF
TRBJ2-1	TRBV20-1	CSARRPHQGPYNEQFF
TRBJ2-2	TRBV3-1	CASSQETIGNTGELFF
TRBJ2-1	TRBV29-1	CSVEDDRASYNEQFF
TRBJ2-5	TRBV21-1	CASSKAQRERETQYF